A single sample is the source of the 12 T cell receptor beta chains below, sequenced in a study of T cells after posttransplantation cyclophosphamide. The naive gate required viable CD3+CD4+ or CD3+CD8+ cells with CCR7+CD45RA+CD45RO-CD95-CD27+CD28+ phenotype. The protocol was immunoSEQ multiplex PCR, while the TCRdb copy is restricted to in-frame clones and leaves out a portion. The table shows over 15,000 clones, with 94% occurring only once. Specimen: naive CD4+ T cells sorted from blood. These receptor sequences come from a woman between 50 and 59 years old in good health and a related stem cell transplant donor.

This chain links TRBV11-3 with TRBJ2-7; perhaps TRBD2 as D (5 bases). Deletions cut 1 base from V and 7 bases from J, with 11 bases between. The CDR3 has 13 amino acids. The V gene's germline CDR1 is SGHNT and CDR2 YENEEA. CDR3 sequence (DNA): TGTGCCAGCAGCTTAGTCACTCCGGGAGAGCAGTACTTC. Amino acid sequence: CASSLVTPGEQYF.

V is TRBV7-2 and J is TRBJ1-2, with 7 bases identical to TRBD1. V trimming: 3 bases; J trimming: 0 bases; junction bases outside the gene matches: 4. Germline V gives CDR1 SGHTA, CDR2 FQGNSA. CDR3 length equals 15 residues. The CDR3, as DNA: TGTGCCAGCAGCTTGGACGGGACAGCTAACTATGGCTACACCTTC. It specifies CASSLDGTANYGYTF. Variable domain in full (rest from reference TRBV7-2 and TRBJ1-2): GAGVSQSPSNKVTEKGKDVELRCDPISGHTALYWYRQSLGQGLEFLIYFQGNSAPDKSGLPSDRFSAERTGGSVSTLTIQRTQQEDSAVYLCASSLDGTANYGYTFGSGTRLTVV.

The chain recombines TRBV11-3 with TRBJ2-7; 13 bases agree with TRBD2. The CDR3 extends over 15 amino acids. CDR1 SGHNT and CDR2 YENEEA come from the germline V gene. The J segment lost 4 bases and the V segment lost 5 bases, leaving 5 bases of the junction unmatched. CDR3 sequence reads: CASSDRTSGSYEQYF. The CDR3 region has the DNA TGTGCCAGCAGCGACCGGACTAGCGGGAGTTACGAGCAGTACTTC. Using reference TRBV11-3 and TRBJ2-7 for the parts outside the CDR3, the full variable domain is EAGVVQSPRYKIIEKKQPVAFWCNPISGHNTLYWYLQNLGQGPELLIRYENEEAVDDSQLPKDRFSAERLKGVDSTLKIQPAELGDSAVYLCASSDRTSGSYEQYFGPGTRLTVT.

This chain uses TRBV18 with TRBJ2-5, with D possibly being TRBD1 (7 bases). The J call is in doubt because the DNA end fits TRBJ2-7 better. The CDR3 contains 17 residues. In germline, CDR1 is KGHSH, CDR2 LQKENI. The CDR3 protein is CASSLQLGTAGLGEQYF. In DNA form, the CDR3 reads TGTGCCAGCTCACTTCAGTTGGGGACAGCGGGTCTTGGCGAGCAGTACTTC.

This clone occurred a few times. V is TRBV2 and J is TRBJ2-1; TRBD1 matches at 9 bases. V lost 1 base and J lost 10; bases outside the gene matches: 8. Germline CDR1 reads SNHLY; CDR2 reads FYNNEI. This CDR3 has 15 residues. The CDR3 here is CASSEGTGGAWEQFF. CDR3 nucleotide sequence: TGTGCCAGCAGTGAAGGAACAGGGGGCGCGTGGGAGCAGTTCTTC.

J is TRBJ2-3 and V is TRBV6-5; D gene ambiguous. Germline V CDR1 and CDR2: MNHEY, SVGAGI. The CDR3 is 13 amino acids. V was clipped by 5 bases and J by 2 bases, with 8 bases between them. This chain's CDR3 is CASSPRFTDTQYF. CDR3 DNA sequence: TGTGCCAGCAGTCCTAGGTTCACAGATACGCAGTATTTT.

This chain uses TRBV19 with TRBJ2-1, with TRBD2 matching over 9 bases. The CDR3 spans 18 residues. V lost 7 bases to trimming and J lost 2 bases; unmatched junction nucleotides: 15. Germline CDR1 is LNHDA and CDR2 is SQIVND (reference sequence). For the CDR3, the DNA is TGTGCCAGTAAAGGCCTTGGGGCGGCTAGCGGGGCCTACAATGAGCAGTTCTTC. Translating it yields CASKGLGAASGAYNEQFF.

This sequence joins TRBV10-2 and TRBJ1-6; D ambiguous. Germline V CDR1 and CDR2: WSHSY, SAAADI. The CDR3 spans 13 residues. V was clipped by 5 bases and J by 10 bases, with 12 bases between them. The CDR3 here is CASSSGFRSPLHF. As DNA, the CDR3 is TGCGCCAGCAGTTCGGGGTTTAGGTCACCCCTCCACTTT.

V usage is TRBV7-3 and J usage is TRBJ2-2, with D tentatively TRBD1 (5 bases). The germline CDR1 and CDR2 sequences are SGHTA and FQGTGA. V was clipped by 0 bases and J by 4 bases, with 6 bases between them. CDR3 length equals 14 residues. CDR3 region: CASSLTGVTGELFF. For the CDR3, the DNA is TGTGCCAGCAGCTTAACAGGGGTCACCGGGGAGCTGTTTTTT.

The V call is TRBV18, the J call TRBJ1-1, with 7 bases fitting TRBD1. In germline, CDR1 is KGHSH, CDR2 LQKENI. J was trimmed by 0 bases and V by 3 bases; bases with no gene match: 7. The CDR3 has 16 amino acids. DNA of the CDR3: TGTGCCAGCTCACCCCCCGGGACAGCAATGAACACTGAAGCTTTCTTT. Translation: CASSPPGTAMNTEAFF.

The genes are TRBV19 and TRBJ2-2, with D maybe TRBD2 (5 bases). There are 17 residues in the CDR3. CDR1 and CDR2 from the germline V gene are LNHDA and SQIVND (reference sequence). The germline V and J ends were trimmed by 4 bases and 7 bases, with 22 bases remaining between them. The CDR3 is CASSKRRSTKDVGELFF. The CDR3 DNA sequence: TGTGCCAGTAGTAAGCGGCGGTCTACCAAGGACGTCGGGGAGCTGTTTTTT.

This clone was found a few times. Other DNA sequences in this sample translate to the same CDR3. The chain carries TRBV5-4 and TRBJ2-5; 12 bases align to TRBD1. V was pared by 0 bases and J by 4 bases, with 7 bases of the junction left unmatched. The germline CDR1 and CDR2 sequences are SGHNT and YYREEE (reference sequence). The CDR3 contains 17 residues. In DNA, the CDR3 is TGTGCCAGCAGCTTGGGGGACAGGGGGCTTCGAGGAGAGACCCAGTACTTC. It encodes CASSLGDRGLRGETQYF.